Described below is a single T cell receptor (beta chain) sequence and its context. Assay used: immunoSEQ multiplex PCR; TCRdb lists only in-frame clones, some missing. The data hold approximately 5,000 clones, with around 60% observed a single time. This sample was taken from a study of PD-1 blockade in classical Hodgkin lymphoma. With no exception, relapse followed autologous stem cell transplantation in all patients, and brentuximab vedotin exposure varied. The length of the CDR3 is 14 residues. Germline lookup yields CDR1 SGHVS and CDR2 FQNEAQ. Trimming took off 1 base at V and 5 bases at J, with 11 bases between the two ends.

The chain joins TRBV7-8 to TRBJ2-5; perhaps D is TRBD1 or TRBD2 (6 bases each). The material sequenced was peripheral blood mononuclear cells (PBMCs), taken before the second cycle of nivolumab. The clonotype was recovered from a human donor with classical Hodgkin lymphoma. CDR3 protein: CASSLVGGRETQYF. In DNA, the CDR3 is TGTGCCAGCAGCTTAGTGGGGGGCCGGGAGACCCAGTACTTC.